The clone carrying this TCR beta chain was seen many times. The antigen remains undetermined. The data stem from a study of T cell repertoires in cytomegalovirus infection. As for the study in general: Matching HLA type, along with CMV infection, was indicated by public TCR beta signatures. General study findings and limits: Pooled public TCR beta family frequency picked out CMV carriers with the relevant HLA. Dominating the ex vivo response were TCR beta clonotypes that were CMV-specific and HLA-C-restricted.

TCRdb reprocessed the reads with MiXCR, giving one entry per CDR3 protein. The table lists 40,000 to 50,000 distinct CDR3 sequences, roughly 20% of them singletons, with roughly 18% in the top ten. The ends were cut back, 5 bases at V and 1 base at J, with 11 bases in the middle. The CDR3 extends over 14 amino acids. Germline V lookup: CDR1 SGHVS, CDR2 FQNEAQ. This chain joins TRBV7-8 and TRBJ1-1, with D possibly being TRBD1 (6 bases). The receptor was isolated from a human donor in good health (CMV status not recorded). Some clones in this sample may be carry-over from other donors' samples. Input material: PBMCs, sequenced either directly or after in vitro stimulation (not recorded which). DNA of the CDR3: TGTGCCAGCAGCACGGGACACCCGAACACTGAAGCTTTCTTT. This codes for CASSTGHPNTEAFF.